The sequence of this T cell receptor (beta chain) was determined in a study of blood T cell repertoires in COVID-19. This CDR3 region has 13 residues. The germline V gene has CDR1 LNHDA and CDR2 SQIVND (reference sequence). V was cut by 3 bases and J by 4 bases, with 9 bases left in between. Assignments of participants to cohorts depended upon their own reported clinical history. Recovered status applied to Cohort 3 donors who had two consecutive negative PCRs. It also applied to those with clearance or with symptom resolution. Per the study methods: Nucleated cell number was recorded as an estimate derived from reference gene primer amplification. The table came from immunoSEQ multiplex PCR; TCRdb's copy has only in-frame clones and leaves some out. V and J calls and clone size come straight from that table; D and trimming were deduced from the DNA. The sample yields fewer than 350,000 clones, nearly 90% seen once.

This rearrangement joins TRBV19 to TRBJ2-5; D is uncertain. This TCR derives from a woman aged 30 to 39 who had recovered from COVID-19. The material sequenced was PBMCs or T cells enriched from blood (not recorded which). In nucleotides, the CDR3 is TGTGCCAGTAGTATGAGCCTAATAGAGACCCAGTACTTC. This sequence encodes CASSMSLIETQYF.